The 27 T cell receptor beta chains below all came from one sample that was sequenced in a study of pediatric ulcerative colitis. TCRdb's copy holds only in-frame clones and misses some; the assay was immunoSEQ multiplex PCR. Of around 37,000 clones listed, roughly 70% were seen once; the top ten hold 8.6%. During colonoscopy, one to two rectal pinch biopsies were collected. Sequencing was done on a sample of gut tissue. The receptors stem from a boy between 10 and 17 years old with severe ulcerative colitis.

The chain employs TRBV11-2 and TRBJ1-4; D not certain. The V and J ends lost 6 bases and 0 bases respectively, with 11 bases between them. There are 15 residues in the CDR3. Looked up from germline, CDR1 is SGHAT and CDR2 is FQNNGV. CDR3 DNA sequence: TGTGCCAGCAGAAACGAACAAGCAACTAATGAAAAACTGTTTTTT. Translating gives CASRNEQATNEKLFF.

This clone has only a few counts. V is TRBV9 and J is TRBJ2-3; D gene unclear. Germline V lookup: CDR1 SGDLS, CDR2 YYNGEE. Trimming removed 2 bases at V and 3 bases at J, with 13 bases between. The CDR3 spans 15 residues. The CDR3 region is CASSVTWMGTDTQYF. The CDR3 DNA reads TGTGCCAGCAGCGTTACGTGGATGGGGACAGATACGCAGTATTTT.

A few counts support this clone. The chain couples TRBV27 to TRBJ1-1; tentative D call: TRBD1 (5 bases). Trimming removed 9 bases from V and 5 bases from J, with 13 bases in between. Germline V gene sequence: CDR1 MNHEY, CDR2 SMNVEV (reference sequence). This CDR3 comprises 12 residues. In nucleotides, the CDR3 is TGTGCCAGTTCTCCCGGGGGTACTGAAGCTTTCTTT. Its protein product is CASSPGGTEAFF.

This clone is categorized as medium-sized. The chain combines TRBV5-1 with TRBJ1-1; perhaps TRBD1 as D (6 bases). V shed 5 bases and J shed 1 base, with 18 bases lying between them. CDR3 length: 16 amino acids. Germline loops: CDR1 SGHRS, CDR2 YFSETQ. The DNA for the CDR3 is TGCGCCAGCAGACGAACAACGGGACACGGGAACACTGAAGCTTTCTTT. This translates into CASRRTTGHGNTEAFF.

V is TRBV13 and J is TRBJ2-1; possibly TRBD1 or TRBD2 for D (5 bases each). Trimming took 10 bases from V and 8 from J, leaving 21 bases between them. Germline-derived CDR1 and CDR2 are PRHDT and FYEKMQ (reference sequence). The length of the CDR3 is 14 residues. The CDR3 DNA is TGTGCCACTAAGTGGGGGTACGATAGGGATGAGCAGTTCTTC. Translated: CATKWGYDRDEQFF.

Only one count was recorded for this clone. This chain uses TRBV7-8 with TRBJ2-7; D unresolved. The CDR3 consists of 11 residues. CDR1 is SGHVS and CDR2 is FQNEAQ in the germline V gene. V shed 4 bases and J shed 5 bases, with 6 bases lying between them. The CDR3 DNA follows: TGTGCCAGCAGCTCCTTGGACGAGCAGTACTTC. Its translation: CASSSLDEQYF.

The CDR3 region is CASSLQGAQTDTQYF. In DNA form, the CDR3 reads TGCGCCAGCAGCCTACAGGGGGCGCAAACAGATACGCAGTATTTT. The J gene is TRBJ2-3, the V gene TRBV5-1; TRBD1 aligns across 9 bases. The germline V gene has CDR1 SGHRS and CDR2 YFSETQ. The length of the CDR3 is 15 residues. V shed 4 bases and J 3 bases; nucleotides not matched to a gene: 6.

V gene TRBV7-8 combines with J gene TRBJ1-6; D gene unclear. The CDR3 totals 16 residues. V lost 7 bases to trimming and J lost 0 bases, with 13 bases between them. Looked up from germline, CDR1 is SGHVS and CDR2 is FQNEAQ. CDR3 residues: CASNPLRNSYNSPLHF. In DNA form, the CDR3 reads TGTGCCAGCAATCCCCTTCGGAACTCCTATAATTCACCCCTCCACTTT.

V is TRBV10-3 and J is TRBJ2-5; 11 bases align to TRBD1. In germline, CDR1 is ENHRY, CDR2 SYGVKD. Trimming at V came to 2 bases and at J to 5 bases, leaving 4 bases not matched to a gene. CDR3 length: 15 residues. The CDR3 coding sequence is TGTGCCATCAGTGAGAGGACAGGGGGCGCGGAGACCCAGTACTTC. Translating gives CAISERTGGAETQYF.

This chain joins TRBV18 and TRBJ2-6, with TRBD2 identical over 9 bases. In germline, CDR1 is KGHSH, CDR2 LQKENI. V trimming: 3 bases; J trimming: 1 base; junction bases outside the gene matches: 4. This CDR3 is 17 amino acids long. For the CDR3, the DNA is TGTGCCAGCTCACCTGGGACTAGCTATTCTGGGGCCAACGTCCTGACTTTC. It specifies CASSPGTSYSGANVLTF. The variable domain in full, with the rest retrieved from reference TRBV18 and TRBJ2-6, is NAGVMQNPRHLVRRRGQEARLRCSPMKGHSHVYWYRQLPEEGLKFMVYLQKENIIDESGMPKERFSAEFPKEGPSILRIQQVVRGDSAAYFCASSPGTSYSGANVLTFGAGSRLTVL.

The rearrangement links TRBV5-1 to TRBJ2-5; a possible D gene is TRBD1 (6 bases). The V end lost 4 bases, the J end lost 5 bases, and 18 bases lay between the germline ends. The CDR3 loop spans 15 amino acids. Germline V gene sequence: CDR1 SGHRS, CDR2 YFSETQ. Written as DNA, the CDR3 is TGCGCCAGCAGCCTTCAACAGGGAATTGGGGAGACCCAGTACTTC. It specifies CASSLQQGIGETQYF.

This rearrangement joins TRBV4-1 to TRBJ1-3; perhaps TRBD1 as D (6 bases). Germline V gives CDR1 MGHRA, CDR2 YSYEKL. The V and J ends lost 2 bases and 2 bases respectively, with 10 bases between them. This CDR3 is 15 amino acids long. DNA of the CDR3: TGCGCCAGCAGCCAACCAACAGGGACTGGAAACACCATATATTTT. Translation: CASSQPTGTGNTIYF.

The DNA for the CDR3 is TGTGCCAGCAGTTACGGGGGGACTATCGGGGAGCTGTTTTTT. As protein: CASSYGGTIGELFF. The chain employs TRBV6-5 and TRBJ2-2; 7 bases map to TRBD2. J gave up 7 bases and V 2 bases, and 4 bases lay outside the gene matches. The CDR3 is made up of 14 amino acids. The germline V gene has CDR1 MNHEY and CDR2 SVGAGI.

The chain joins TRBV30 to TRBJ2-2; a possible D gene is TRBD2 (5 bases). V shed 2 bases and J shed 0 bases, with 16 bases lying between them. The V gene's germline CDR1 is GTSNPN and CDR2 SVGIG (reference sequence). This CDR3 contains 17 residues. The chain's CDR3 is CAWSSPRTSANTGELFF. The CDR3 nucleotides read TGTGCCTGGAGTTCACCCAGGACTTCTGCGAACACCGGGGAGCTGTTTTTT. Supplemented by reference TRBV30 and TRBJ2-2, the full variable domain reads SQTIHQWPATLVQPVGSPLSLECTVEGTSNPNLYWYRQAAGRGLQLLFYSVGIGQISSEVPQNLSASRPQDRQFILSSKKLLLSDSGFYLCAWSSPRTSANTGELFFGEGSRLTVL.

The CDR3 DNA is TGTGCCAGCAGCTATAAACGAGGATTGGGAGTACCCTACAATGAGCAGTTCTTC. It codes for CASSYKRGLGVPYNEQFF. The rearrangement uses TRBV7-4 and TRBJ2-1, with D possibly TRBD2 on 5 matching bases. The V gene's germline CDR1 is SGHVT and CDR2 SQSDAQ. V lost 4 bases to trimming and J lost 2 bases, with 21 bases between them. This CDR3 is 18 amino acids long.

The chain combines TRBV9 with TRBJ2-2; D gene uncertain. This CDR3 has 14 amino acids. Trimming took off 0 bases at V and 5 bases at J, with 8 bases between the two ends. From germline, CDR1 is SGDLS and CDR2 YYNGEE. The CDR3: CASSVGGETGELFF. The CDR3 nucleotides are TGTGCCAGCAGCGTAGGTGGGGAAACCGGGGAGCTGTTTTTT. The full variable domain, its missing parts supplied by reference TRBV9 and TRBJ2-2, is DSGVTQTPKHLITATGQRVTLRCSPRSGDLSVYWYQQSLDQGLQFLIQYYNGEERAKGNILERFSAQQFPDLHSELNLSSLELGDSALYFCASSVGGETGELFFGEGSRLTVL.

The chain uses TRBV6-5 and TRBJ1-2, with D unclear. Per germline, CDR1 MNHEY and CDR2 SVGAGI. Trimming took 2 bases from V and 2 from J, leaving 9 bases between them. The CDR3 is 14 residues long. The DNA of the CDR3 is TGTGCCAGCAGTTACGGGGTGGGAAACTATGGCTACACCTTC. Translated: CASSYGVGNYGYTF.

This clone turned up a few times. The genes are TRBV6-5 and TRBJ2-7; 8 bases are a match to TRBD1. The junction had 7 bases not matched to a gene; V was cut back by 0 bases and J by 3 bases. In germline, CDR1 is MNHEY, CDR2 SVGAGI. This CDR3 is 16 amino acids long. CDR3 DNA sequence: TGTGCCAGCAGTTACTCGATCTCTGGACAGGGCTACGAGCAGTACTTC. It codes for CASSYSISGQGYEQYF.

This clone was found a few times. The chain has TRBV30 and TRBJ1-1; the D gene is possibly TRBD1 (6 bases). Germline CDR1 reads GTSNPN; CDR2 reads SVGIG (reference sequence). This CDR3 is built from 14 residues. Trimming cost V 1 base and J 5 bases, with 14 bases left between them. CDR3 residues: CAWSARGLGTEAFF. The CDR3 bases are TGTGCCTGGAGTGCCAGGGGTTTAGGGACTGAAGCTTTCTTT. Filled out from reference TRBV30 and TRBJ1-1, the complete variable domain reads SQTIHQWPATLVQPVGSPLSLECTVEGTSNPNLYWYRQAAGRGLQLLFYSVGIGQISSEVPQNLSASRPQDRQFILSSKKLLLSDSGFYLCAWSARGLGTEAFFGQGTRLTVV.

Note on this clone: This CDR3 fails to terminate in the conserved phenylalanine or tryptophan, so it likely reflects a read error. The rearrangement joins TRBV6-5 to TRBJ1-6; D gene ambiguous. Germline CDR1 reads MNHEY; CDR2 reads SVGAGI. This CDR3 comprises 14 residues. The V end lost 2 bases, the J end lost 8 bases, and 10 bases lay between the germline ends. CDR3 nucleotide sequence: TGTGCCAGCAGTTACAATGGAGGTGATTCACCCCTCCACCTT. Encoded protein: CASSYNGGDSPLHL.

V and J are TRBV5-1 and TRBJ2-3; 8 bases line up with TRBD1. Germline loops: CDR1 SGHRS, CDR2 YFSETQ. This CDR3 comprises 15 residues. V shed 3 bases, J shed 6 bases, and the junction held 9 bases outside the gene matches. Here the CDR3 DNA reads TGCGCCAGCAGCTACGGACAGGGTGGGGTGGATACGCAGTATTTT. Amino acids: CASSYGQGGVDTQYF.

This clone was counted only a few times. This chain uses TRBV28 with TRBJ1-6, with a weak D call TRBD1 (6 bases). The CDR3 is made up of 16 amino acids. Trimming left V 5 bases short and J 7 bases short, with 18 bases between. Germline CDR1 is MDHEN and CDR2 is SYDVKM. DNA of the CDR3: TGTGCCAGCAGTCCGCCAACAGGGTCCTCGAATTCACCCCTCCACTTT. This encodes CASSPPTGSSNSPLHF.

This chain connects TRBV7-2 to TRBJ1-5; 8 nucleotides agree with TRBD1. The CDR3 extends over 15 amino acids. Germline trimming cut 4 bases from V and 6 bases from J; bases unmatched to any gene: 8. CDR1 SGHTA and CDR2 FQGNSA come from the germline V gene. The CDR3 region is CASSYGVTGVQPQHF. In nucleotides, the CDR3 is TGTGCCAGCAGCTATGGGGTGACAGGGGTTCAGCCCCAGCATTTT.

This clone was recorded only once. This chain's CDR3 is CASSPTVYNEQFF. Written as DNA, the CDR3 is TGTGCCAGCAGTCCAACGGTCTACAATGAGCAGTTCTTC. The chain recombines TRBV11-3 with TRBJ2-1; no clear D gene. V dropped 6 bases and J dropped 3 bases, with 9 bases sitting between them. The CDR3 is 13 residues long. CDR1 is SGHNT and CDR2 is YENEEA in the germline V gene.

The genes are TRBV28 and TRBJ2-7, with D hard to call. Deletions cut 8 bases from V and 5 bases from J, with 16 bases between. In germline, CDR1 is MDHEN, CDR2 SYDVKM. The CDR3 sequence is 13 residues long. DNA of the CDR3: TGTGCCAGCTGCAGGACGGCTCCTAACGAGCAGTACTTC. It is translated as CASCRTAPNEQYF.

The chain employs TRBV25-1 and TRBJ2-5, with D perhaps TRBD1 (8 bases). Germline lookup yields CDR1 MGHDK and CDR2 SYGVNS. The CDR3 consists of 15 residues. V gave up 7 bases and J gave up 1 base, with 16 bases separating them. CDR3 loop: CASTGGGSLQETQYF. CDR3 nucleotide sequence: TGTGCCAGCACAGGGGGCGGGAGCCTCCAAGAGACCCAGTACTTC.

V is TRBV15 and J is TRBJ2-5; D is possibly TRBD1 or TRBD2 (5 bases each). CDR3 size: 15 residues. Germline CDR1 and CDR2: LNHNV and YYDKDF (reference sequence). The V end lost 0 bases, the J end lost 0 bases, and 8 bases lay between the germline ends. DNA of the CDR3: TGTGCCACCAGCAGAGAATGGGGGTACCAAGAGACCCAGTACTTC. Encoded protein: CATSREWGYQETQYF.